This T cell receptor beta chain appears in the sequencing data of a study of cytomegalovirus exposure and HLA in healthy donors. Study-wide findings and caveats: In a later analysis, donors in an Asian-associated ancestry cluster reportedly had fewer N-insertions in productive TCRs than the cohort mean. Reported findings show TCR beta sequences accurately forecast HLA-A and HLA-B alleles in most subjects. Among TCR sequences, most were rare, though some public TCRs appeared in many donors.

On this clone: Its antigen is unknown.

Although they were nominally healthy when sampled, donors likely had unrecorded immune exposures. This PCR relied on a set of 60 Vbeta primers and 13 Jbeta primers. Using immunoSEQ multiplex PCR, the repertoire was profiled, and TCRdb retains in-frame clones only, with some absent. Among 200,000 to 250,000 clones listed, over 65% were seen once. Trimming took 5 bases from V and 2 from J; bases not matched to a gene: 8. Looked up from germline, CDR1 is SSHAT and CDR2 is FNYEAQ (reference sequence). CDR3 length equals 16 residues. The TCR comes from a woman aged 60-70 years in good health and CMV-seropositive. The rearrangement uses TRBV7-7 and TRBJ2-3; 9 nucleotides line up with TRBD2. The specimen was PBMCs. The CDR3 loop is CASSANLAGSTDTQYF. CDR3 nucleotides: TGTGCCAGCAGCGCCAATCTAGCGGGATCCACAGATACGCAGTATTTT.